This note documents a single T cell receptor (beta chain) sequence. The antigen is unknown. The CDR3 spans 16 residues. Germline CDR1 reads GTSNPN; CDR2 reads SVGIG (reference sequence). With 1 base clipped from V and 2 bases from J, the junction kept 10 bases outside the gene matches. Profiling relied on immunoSEQ multiplex PCR, and the TCRdb table lists in-frame clones only, not all of them. The repertoire holds around 250,000 clones, with 60% to 75% as singletons. This sample was included in a study of cytotoxic CD8 clonotypes in ibrutinib-treated CLL. Findings and limits, study-wide: Sustained-remission and progressing patients diverged in sampling times.

The sequence was collected from a human donor with chronic lymphocytic leukemia. This sample comprised PBMCs, obtained after 24 months of ibrutinib treatment. The chain is built from TRBV30 and TRBJ2-7, with 8 bases that match TRBD2. The CDR3 coding sequence is TGTGCCTGGAGTGCAACGAGCGGGAGTTCGACCTACGAGCAGTACTTC. It codes for CAWSATSGSSTYEQYF.